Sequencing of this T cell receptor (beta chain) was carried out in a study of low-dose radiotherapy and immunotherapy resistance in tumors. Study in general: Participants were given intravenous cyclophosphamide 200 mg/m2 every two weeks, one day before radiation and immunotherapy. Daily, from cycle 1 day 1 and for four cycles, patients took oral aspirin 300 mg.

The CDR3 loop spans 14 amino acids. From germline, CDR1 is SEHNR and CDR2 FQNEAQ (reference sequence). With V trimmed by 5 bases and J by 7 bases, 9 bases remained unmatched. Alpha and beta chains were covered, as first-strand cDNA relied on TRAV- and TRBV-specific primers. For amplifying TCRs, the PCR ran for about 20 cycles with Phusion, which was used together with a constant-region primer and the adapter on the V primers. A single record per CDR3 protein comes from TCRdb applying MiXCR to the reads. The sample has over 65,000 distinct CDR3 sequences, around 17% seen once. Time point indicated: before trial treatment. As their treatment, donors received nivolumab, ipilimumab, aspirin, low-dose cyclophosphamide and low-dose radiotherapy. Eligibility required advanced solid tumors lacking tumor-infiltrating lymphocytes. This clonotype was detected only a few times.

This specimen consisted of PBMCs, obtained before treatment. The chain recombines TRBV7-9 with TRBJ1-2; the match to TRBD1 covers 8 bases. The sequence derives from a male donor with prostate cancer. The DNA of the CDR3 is TGTGCCAGCAGCCCAGGACAGGGAAGAGGTGGCTACACCTTC. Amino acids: CASSPGQGRGGYTF.